In its sample, the clone carrying this T cell receptor (beta chain) was seen many times. The data derive from a study of T-cell reconstitution after alpha-beta-depleted transplantation in children. A TCRbeta library incorporating unique molecular identifiers was prepared. TCRdb re-called the PCR reads through MiXCR, storing one row per CDR3 protein. The sample yields roughly 500,000 distinct CDR3 sequences, about 12% seen once. This clonotype originated in a human donor who donated a stem cell graft to a child with combined immunodeficiency. The input for sequencing was PBMCs from the stem cell graft donor, taken from the stem cell graft.

CDR3 amino acids: CATSDPTGLAESTDTQYF. As DNA, the CDR3 is TGTGCCACCAGTGACCCTACAGGACTAGCGGAGAGCACAGATACGCAGTATTTT. The rearrangement uses TRBV24-1 and TRBJ2-3, with 10 positions matching TRBD2. This CDR3 comprises 18 residues. The trim removed 4 bases at V and 0 bases at J, leaving 9 bases unmatched. Germline V gene sequence: CDR1 KGHDR, CDR2 SFDVKD.